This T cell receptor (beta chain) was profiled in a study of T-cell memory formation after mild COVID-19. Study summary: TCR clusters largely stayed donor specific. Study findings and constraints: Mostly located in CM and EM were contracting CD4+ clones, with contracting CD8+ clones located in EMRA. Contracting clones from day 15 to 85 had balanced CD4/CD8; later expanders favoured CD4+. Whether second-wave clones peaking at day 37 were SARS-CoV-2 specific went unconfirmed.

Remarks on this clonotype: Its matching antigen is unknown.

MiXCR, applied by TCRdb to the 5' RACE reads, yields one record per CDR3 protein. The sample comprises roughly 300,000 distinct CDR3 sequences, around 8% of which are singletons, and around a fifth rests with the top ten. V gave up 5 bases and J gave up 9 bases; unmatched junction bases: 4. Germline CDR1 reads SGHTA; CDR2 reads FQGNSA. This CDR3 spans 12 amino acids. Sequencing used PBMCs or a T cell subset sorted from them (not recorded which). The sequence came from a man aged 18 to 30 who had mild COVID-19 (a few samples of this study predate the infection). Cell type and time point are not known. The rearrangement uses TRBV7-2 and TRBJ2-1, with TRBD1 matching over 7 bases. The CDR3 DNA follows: TGTGCCAGCAGCCATACAGGGGTTGAGCAGTTCTTC. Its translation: CASSHTGVEQFF.